One and the same sample provided the 23 T cell receptor beta chains below, sequenced in a study of CD8 T cells in ankylosing spondylitis. TCRdb reprocessed the 5' RACE reads via MiXCR and lists one record per CDR3 protein. The sample yields 500,000 to 650,000 distinct CDR3 sequences, about 5.2% seen once. General observations from the study: For ankylosing spondylitis blood, a TCR beta motif of under ten highly homologous variants appeared characteristic.

Their antigens remain unidentified. The sample taken for sequencing was blood, either unsorted or a sorted T cell fraction (not recorded which). The receptors were sampled from a male donor with ankylosing spondylitis.

In its sample, this clonotype was seen many times. The rearrangement links TRBV7-2 to TRBJ2-7; no reliable D call. The CDR3 is 13 residues long. The germline gives CDR1 SGHTA, CDR2 FQGNSA. Trimming removed 4 bases from V and 3 bases from J, with 10 bases in between. The CDR3 is CASSSGNGYEQYF. The CDR3 nucleotides are TGTGCCAGCAGCTCCGGAAACGGCTACGAGCAGTACTTC. Looking up the rest from reference TRBV7-2 and TRBJ2-7 gives the full variable domain: GAGVSQSPSNKVTEKGKDVELRCDPISGHTALYWYRQSLGQGLEFLIYFQGNSAPDKSGLPSDRFSAERTGGSVSTLTIQRTQQEDSAVYLCASSSGNGYEQYFGPGTRLTVT.

In its sample, this clonotype was seen many times. The J gene is TRBJ1-2, the V gene TRBV29-1, with D unclear. The V gene lost 6 bases and the J gene lost 8 bases, with 10 bases spanning the gap. The CDR3 length is 10 residues. Per germline, CDR1 SQVTM and CDR2 ANQGSEA. This CDR3 reads CSVRESGYTF. In nucleotides, the CDR3 is TGCAGCGTAAGGGAAAGCGGCTACACCTTC.

At least ten counts were recorded for this clonotype. The rearrangement uses TRBV18 and TRBJ2-5, with 7 bases identical to TRBD1. Trimming cost V 1 base and J 1 base; bases outside gene matches: 3. Germline CDR1 is KGHSH and CDR2 is LQKENI. The CDR3 is 15 amino acids. CDR3 in DNA: TGTGCCAGCTCACCACAGGACAGGCGCCAAGAGACCCAGTACTTC. Translated: CASSPQDRRQETQYF. Full variable domain (rest looked up from reference TRBV18 and TRBJ2-5): NAGVMQNPRHLVRRRGQEARLRCSPMKGHSHVYWYRQLPEEGLKFMVYLQKENIIDESGMPKERFSAEFPKEGPSILRIQQVVRGDSAAYFCASSPQDRRQETQYFGPGTRLLVL.

The genes are TRBV25-1 and TRBJ2-1, with TRBD2 identical over 11 bases. V dropped 6 bases and J dropped 8; count of bases not matched to a gene: 12. The germline V gene encodes CDR1 MGHDK and CDR2 SYGVNS. The CDR3 length is 16 residues. In nucleotides, the CDR3 is TGTGCCAGCAGATCCTTAGCGGGAGGGAGTCTAGATGAGCAGTTCTTC. This codes for CASRSLAGGSLDEQFF.

This clonotype was seen a handful of times. The J gene is TRBJ1-4, the V gene TRBV12-3 or TRBV12-4; D is unresolved. The CDR3 consists of 15 residues. Trimming took 3 bases from V and 4 from J, leaving 12 bases between them. CDR3 bases: TGTGCCAGCAGTTTCAACCCGGACCTTAATGAAAAACTGTTTTTT. It codes for CASSFNPDLNEKLFF.

This clonotype was detected ten times or more. The genes are TRBV5-1 and TRBJ2-3, with 7 bases aligning to TRBD2. Losses at the gene ends were 2 bases for V and 0 bases for J; bases not matched to a gene: 6. Germline-derived CDR1 and CDR2 are SGHRS and YFSETQ. CDR3 length: 16 residues. The CDR3 DNA follows: TGCGCCAGCAGCTTCGGGCTAGCGGAAAGCACAGATACGCAGTATTTT. Translation gives CASSFGLAESTDTQYF.

CDR3 protein: CASSSLGGARAYEQYF. The DNA of the CDR3 is TGTGCCAGCAGTTCCCTGGGGGGGGCTCGCGCCTACGAGCAGTACTTC. The chain recombines TRBV6-2 or TRBV6-3 with TRBJ2-7, with a tentative D call TRBD2 (7 bases). Germline V CDR1 and CDR2: MNHEY, SVGEGT. The CDR3 sequence is 16 residues long. Deletions cut 4 bases from V and 2 bases from J, with 18 bases between.

This clonotype appeared a few times. This chain links TRBV7-9 with TRBJ1-1, with D perhaps matching TRBD1 (5 bases). V lost 5 bases, J lost 7 bases, and 8 bases lay in between. Germline CDR1 SEHNR, CDR2 FQNEAQ (reference sequence). The CDR3 sequence is 11 residues long. The CDR3 DNA sequence: TGTGCCAGCAGCAAGACAGATGAAGCTTTCTTT. This encodes CASSKTDEAFF.

This clonotype was seen repeatedly, ten times or more. The chain employs TRBV20-1 and TRBJ2-1; 8 bases are shared with TRBD1. The CDR3 has 14 amino acids. Germline V gene lookup returns CDR1 DFQATT and CDR2 SNEGSKA (reference sequence). Losses at the gene ends were 6 bases for V and 0 bases for J; bases not matched to a gene: 4. CDR3 sequence (DNA): TGCAGTGCATGGACAGGGAGCTCCTACAATGAGCAGTTCTTC. It encodes CSAWTGSSYNEQFF.

At least ten counts were recorded for this clonotype. The chain recombines TRBV5-1 with TRBJ2-3; 7 bases are a match to TRBD1. V lost 4 bases to trimming and J lost 5 bases; unmatched junction nucleotides: 13. The CDR3 has 16 residues. Germline V CDR1 and CDR2: SGHRS, YFSETQ. The CDR3, as DNA: TGCGCCAGCAGCCAAGGGGCAGGGGGTTGGATAGATACGCAGTATTTT. This gives the protein CASSQGAGGWIDTQYF.

In its sample, this clonotype was seen many times. The V gene is TRBV2, the J gene TRBJ2-5; D not resolved. Germline V gives CDR1 SNHLY, CDR2 FYNNEI. The CDR3 is 13 amino acids. The ends were cut back, 3 bases at V and 2 bases at J, with 7 bases in the middle. The CDR3 region is CASSDLGQETQYF. DNA of the CDR3: TGTGCCAGCAGTGATCTAGGGCAAGAGACCCAGTACTTC.

This clonotype was found many times. The chain recombines TRBV12-3 or TRBV12-4 with TRBJ2-1; tentative D call: TRBD1 (6 bases). The V gene lost 5 bases and the J gene lost 14 bases, with 16 bases spanning the gap. There are 12 residues in the CDR3. CDR3 sequence: CASSNPGAQEFF. The CDR3 DNA follows: TGTGCCAGCAGTAACCCAGGGGCGCAAGAGTTCTTC.

This clonotype was found many times. The chain recombines TRBV5-1 with TRBJ1-5; D perhaps matches TRBD1 (5 bases). The germline V gene has CDR1 SGHRS and CDR2 YFSETQ. This CDR3 is built from 15 residues. V lost 0 bases, J lost 7 bases, and 14 bases lay in between. In nucleotides, the CDR3 is TGCGCCAGCAGCTTGGAAGGGGTAGTAGGGCAGCCCCAGCATTTT. Its protein is CASSLEGVVGQPQHF.

This clonotype was observed at least ten times. This chain connects TRBV6-6 to TRBJ2-1; 7 bases map to TRBD2. The CDR3 has 13 amino acids. V gave up 6 bases and J gave up 5 bases; unmatched junction bases: 4. Per the germline V gene, CDR1 is MNHNY and CDR2 is SVGAGI (reference sequence). The CDR3 protein is CASSRAGNNEQFF. Written as DNA, the CDR3 is TGTGCCAGCAGCCGAGCGGGAAACAATGAGCAGTTCTTC.

This clonotype was detected many times. This chain uses TRBV5-6 with TRBJ2-3; 12 positions agree with TRBD2. The CDR3 has 17 residues. Losses at the gene ends were 4 bases for V and 6 bases for J; bases not matched to a gene: 12. The germline gives CDR1 SGHDT, CDR2 YYEEEE. The CDR3 loop reads CASSPGYRTSGEDTQYF. The CDR3 DNA is TGTGCCAGCAGCCCTGGTTATAGGACTAGCGGGGAGGATACGCAGTATTTT.

CDR3 loop: CASIGGFLEAFF. DNA for the CDR3: TGTGCCAGCATAGGGGGGTTCCTCGAAGCTTTCTTT. The chain couples TRBV27 to TRBJ1-1, with TRBD1 as a possible D gene (6 bases). Germline V gene lookup returns CDR1 MNHEY and CDR2 SMNVEV (reference sequence). This CDR3 has 12 amino acids. V lost 7 bases and J 8 bases, leaving 14 bases between the germline ends.

The V and J genes are TRBV20-1 and TRBJ2-5, with D possibly matching TRBD1 (6 bases). Germline values: CDR1 DFQATT, CDR2 SNEGSKA (reference sequence). Trimming pared 7 bases from V and 1 base from J, leaving 22 bases between. This CDR3 has 16 residues. As DNA, the CDR3 is TGCAGTGTTTACAACTCCATGGACAGCGCCCAAGAGACCCAGTACTTC. Protein product: CSVYNSMDSAQETQYF.

As concerns this clonotype: This may arise from a read error, as a much more abundant clone is one base away. This chain uses TRBV10-1 with TRBJ2-7; D is tentatively TRBD1 or TRBD2 (5 bases each). Per the germline V gene, CDR1 is WNHNN and CDR2 is SYGVQD (reference sequence). This CDR3 spans 15 amino acids. Deletions cut 0 bases from V and 6 bases from J, with 15 bases between. The CDR3 loop reads CASSESTGTGCEQYF. CDR3 coding DNA: TGCGCCAGCAGTGAGTCGACCGGGACGGGCTGCGAGCAGTACTTC.

This clonotype has a handful of counts. This chain connects TRBV7-9 to TRBJ2-7, with D perhaps TRBD2 (5 bases). CDR1 is SEHNR and CDR2 is FQNEAQ in the germline V gene (reference sequence). This CDR3 spans 11 amino acids. V was pared by 5 bases and J by 7 bases, with 9 bases between. The CDR3 DNA reads TGTGCCAGCAGCCCCGGACTTGAGCAGTACTTC. Translating gives CASSPGLEQYF.

This clonotype was seen many times. In DNA, the CDR3 is TGCGCCAGCAGCTCCCTAGCCCATGAGGAGACCCAGTACTTC. Protein: CASSSLAHEETQYF. The chain is built from TRBV5-1 and TRBJ2-5, with D perhaps TRBD2 (5 bases). This CDR3 comprises 14 residues. The V end was cut by 3 bases, the J end by 5 bases, with 14 bases between. Germline V gives CDR1 SGHRS, CDR2 YFSETQ.

This clonotype was counted at least ten times. This sequence joins TRBV9 and TRBJ2-1, with a tentative D call TRBD2 (6 bases). This CDR3 is 16 amino acids long. V dropped 6 bases and J dropped 7 bases, with 23 bases sitting between them. Germline-derived CDR1 and CDR2 are SGDLS and YYNGEE. CDR3 amino acids: CASTPKLPTGGNEQFF. In DNA form, the CDR3 reads TGTGCCAGCACCCCAAAGTTACCCACCGGGGGTAATGAGCAGTTCTTC.

Ten or more counts support this clonotype. The CDR3 DNA reads as TGTGCCAGCAGTTTAATAAGCAGGGGGGGGTGGTACAATGAGCAGTTCTTC. Residues: CASSLISRGGWYNEQFF. This chain links TRBV27 with TRBJ2-1; D could derive from TRBD1 or TRBD2 (7 bases each). V was clipped by 2 bases and J by 4 bases, with 18 bases between them. Per the germline V gene, CDR1 is MNHEY and CDR2 is SMNVEV (reference sequence). The CDR3 length is 17 residues.

This clonotype came up many times. V and J are TRBV7-9 and TRBJ2-3, with D uncertain. Per germline, CDR1 SEHNR and CDR2 FQNEAQ (reference sequence). The CDR3 length is 12 residues. The ends were cut back, 5 bases at V and 5 bases at J, with 8 bases in the middle. The CDR3 reads CASSERGDTQYF. CDR3 coding DNA: TGTGCCAGCAGCGAGCGAGGAGATACGCAGTATTTT.